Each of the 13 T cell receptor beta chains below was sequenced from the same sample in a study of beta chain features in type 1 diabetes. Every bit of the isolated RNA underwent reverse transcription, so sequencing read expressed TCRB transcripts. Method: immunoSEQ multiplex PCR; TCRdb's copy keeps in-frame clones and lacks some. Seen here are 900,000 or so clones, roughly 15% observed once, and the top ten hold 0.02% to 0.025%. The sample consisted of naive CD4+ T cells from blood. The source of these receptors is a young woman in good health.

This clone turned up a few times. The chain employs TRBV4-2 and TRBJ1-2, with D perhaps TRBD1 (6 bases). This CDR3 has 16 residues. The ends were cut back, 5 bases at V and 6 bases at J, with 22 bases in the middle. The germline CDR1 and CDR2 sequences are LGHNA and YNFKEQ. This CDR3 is CASSTNYRQDGDGYTF. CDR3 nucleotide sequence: TGTGCCAGCAGCACAAACTACCGACAGGACGGGGATGGCTACACCTTC.

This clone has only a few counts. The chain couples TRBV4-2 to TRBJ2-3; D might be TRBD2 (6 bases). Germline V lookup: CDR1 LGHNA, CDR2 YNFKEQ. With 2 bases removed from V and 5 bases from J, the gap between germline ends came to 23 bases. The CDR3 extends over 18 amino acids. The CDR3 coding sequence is TGTGCCAGCAGCCAAAGGACCCGGGCTGGAGGAGGGCGAGATACGCAGTATTTT. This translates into CASSQRTRAGGGRDTQYF.

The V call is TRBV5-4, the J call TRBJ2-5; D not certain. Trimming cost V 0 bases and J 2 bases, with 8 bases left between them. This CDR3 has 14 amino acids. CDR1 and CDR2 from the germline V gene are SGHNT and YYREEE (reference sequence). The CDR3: CASSLDPRQETQYF. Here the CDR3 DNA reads TGTGCCAGCAGCTTGGATCCCAGGCAAGAGACCCAGTACTTC.

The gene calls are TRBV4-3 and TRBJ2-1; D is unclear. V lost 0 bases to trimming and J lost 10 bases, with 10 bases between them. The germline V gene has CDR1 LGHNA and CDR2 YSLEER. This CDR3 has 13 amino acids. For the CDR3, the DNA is TGCGCCAGCAGCCAAGATCTGGCTACCGAGCAGTTCTTC. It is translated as CASSQDLATEQFF.

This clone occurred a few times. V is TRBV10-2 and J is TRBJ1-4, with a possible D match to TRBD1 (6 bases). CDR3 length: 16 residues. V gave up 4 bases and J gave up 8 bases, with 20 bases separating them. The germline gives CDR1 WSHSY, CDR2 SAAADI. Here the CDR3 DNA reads TGCGCCAGCAGTGCCTGGGGACAACCCCTGGGAGAAAAACTGTTTTTT. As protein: CASSAWGQPLGEKLFF.

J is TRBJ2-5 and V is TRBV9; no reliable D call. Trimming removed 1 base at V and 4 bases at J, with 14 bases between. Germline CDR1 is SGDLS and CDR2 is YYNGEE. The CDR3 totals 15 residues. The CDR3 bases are TGTGCCAGCAGCGTAACAGCGAGGCCGACAGAGACCCAGTACTTC. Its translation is CASSVTARPTETQYF.

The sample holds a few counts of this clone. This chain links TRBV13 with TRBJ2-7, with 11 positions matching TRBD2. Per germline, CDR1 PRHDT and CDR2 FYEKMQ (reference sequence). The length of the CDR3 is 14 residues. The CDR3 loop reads CASSYKASGRIAMV. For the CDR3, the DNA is TGTGCCAGCAGCTACAAGGCTAGCGGGAGGATTGCCATGGTC.

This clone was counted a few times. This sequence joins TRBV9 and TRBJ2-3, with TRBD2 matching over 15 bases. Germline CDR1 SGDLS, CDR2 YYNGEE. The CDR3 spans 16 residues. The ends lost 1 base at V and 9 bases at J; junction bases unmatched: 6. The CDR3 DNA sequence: TGTGCCAGCAGCGTACAGCCGGGACTAGCGGGAGGAACGCAGTATTTT. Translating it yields CASSVQPGLAGGTQYF.

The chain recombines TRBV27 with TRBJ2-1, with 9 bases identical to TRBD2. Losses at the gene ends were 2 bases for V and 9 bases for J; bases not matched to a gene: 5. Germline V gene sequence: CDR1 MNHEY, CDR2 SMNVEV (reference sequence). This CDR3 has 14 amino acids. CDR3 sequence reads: CASSLAGGPGEQFF. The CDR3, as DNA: TGTGCCAGCAGTTTAGCGGGAGGGCCGGGTGAGCAGTTCTTC.

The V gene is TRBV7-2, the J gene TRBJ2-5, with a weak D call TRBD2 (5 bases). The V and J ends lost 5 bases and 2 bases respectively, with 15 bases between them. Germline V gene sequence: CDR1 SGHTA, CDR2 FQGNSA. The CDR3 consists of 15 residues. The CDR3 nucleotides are TGTGCCAGCAGCCCAGCGTGGACGGGGCAAGAGACCCAGTACTTC. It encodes CASSPAWTGQETQYF.

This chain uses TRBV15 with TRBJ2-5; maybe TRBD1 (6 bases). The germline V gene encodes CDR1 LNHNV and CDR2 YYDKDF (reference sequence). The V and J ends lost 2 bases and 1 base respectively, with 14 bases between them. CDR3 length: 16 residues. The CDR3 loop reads CATSRNWDNLQETQYF. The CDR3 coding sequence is TGTGCCACCAGCAGAAACTGGGACAACCTCCAAGAGACCCAGTACTTC.

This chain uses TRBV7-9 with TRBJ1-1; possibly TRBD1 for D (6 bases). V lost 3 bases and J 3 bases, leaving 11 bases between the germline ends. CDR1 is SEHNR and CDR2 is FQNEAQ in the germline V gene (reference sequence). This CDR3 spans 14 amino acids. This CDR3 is CASSLSGVDTEAFF. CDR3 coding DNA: TGTGCCAGCAGCTTGTCAGGGGTAGACACTGAAGCTTTCTTT. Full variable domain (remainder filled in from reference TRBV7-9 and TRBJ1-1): DTGVSQNPRHKITKRGQNVTFRCDPISEHNRLYWYRQTLGQGPEFLTYFQNEAQLEKSRLLSDRFSAERPKGSFSTLEIQRTEQGDSAMYLCASSLSGVDTEAFFGQGTRLTVV.

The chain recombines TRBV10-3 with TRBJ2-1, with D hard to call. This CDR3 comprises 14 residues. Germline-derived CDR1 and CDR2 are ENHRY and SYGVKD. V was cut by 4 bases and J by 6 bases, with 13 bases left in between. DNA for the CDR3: TGTGCCATCAGTGCTCAGTCGGACCCCAATGAGCAGTTCTTC. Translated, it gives CAISAQSDPNEQFF.